Here is one T cell receptor (beta chain) with its context. The sample is drawn from a study of T cell clonotyping in hematopoietic cell transplantation. This CDR3 spans 14 amino acids. J gave up 4 bases and V 7 bases, and 5 bases lay outside the gene matches. Germline-derived CDR1 and CDR2 are MNHEY and SVGAGI. The data were produced by immunoSEQ multiplex PCR, yet TCRdb's version contains in-frame clones alone and is incomplete. The table has 69,000 or so clones, 90% to 95% seen once. The clonotype originates from a man aged 45-65 years in good health. Some clones in this sample may be carry-over from other donors' samples. The chain employs TRBV6-5 and TRBJ1-3, with 9 bases that match TRBD1. Input material: peripheral blood mononuclear cells. CDR3 residues: CASTKQGAGNTIYF. DNA for the CDR3: TGTGCCAGCACCAAACAGGGGGCGGGAAACACCATATATTTT.